This T cell receptor beta chain originates from a study of cytomegalovirus exposure and HLA in healthy donors. Whole-study findings and limits: Most subjects' HLA-A and HLA-B alleles were reportedly predicted from TCR beta sequences.

The V and J ends lost 2 bases and 2 bases respectively, with 10 bases between them. There are 16 residues in the CDR3. The germline V gene has CDR1 MNHNS and CDR2 SASEGT. The PCR had 60 Vbeta and 13 Jbeta primers. The method was immunoSEQ multiplex PCR; TCRdb's version includes in-frame clones alone and lacks a portion of them. The repertoire includes about 55,000 clones, 55% to 75% of them detected once, and approximately 30% sits in the top ten. Notes on this clone: Its antigen remains unidentified.

Every donor was a healthy person donating bone marrow. The chain links TRBV6-1 to TRBJ1-6, with D possibly TRBD1 on 5 matching bases. The source of this sequence is a middle-aged man in good health and CMV-seropositive. The specimen sequenced was PBMCs. Written as DNA, the CDR3 is TGTGCCAGCAGTGAAATGGGGCCAACCTATAATTCACCCCTCCACTTT. Encoded protein: CASSEMGPTYNSPLHF.